The 11 T cell receptor beta chains below come from one sample, sequenced in a study of cytomegalovirus exposure and HLA in healthy donors. Profiling relied on immunoSEQ multiplex PCR, and the TCRdb table lists in-frame clones only, not all of them. The profile covers roughly 150,000 clones, with approximately 86% appearing a single time and less than 9% taken by the ten largest. The sequenced sample consisted of PBMCs. Receptors were obtained from a man aged 18 to 30 in good health and CMV-seropositive.

This clone was seen a few times. This chain connects TRBV5-8 to TRBJ1-5, with TRBD1 identical over 7 bases. The trim removed 2 bases at V and 3 bases at J, leaving 5 bases unmatched. Germline CDR1 SGHTS, CDR2 YDEGEE. The CDR3 is made up of 15 amino acids. In DNA form, the CDR3 reads TGTGCCAGCAGCTTCGACAGGGACACCAATCAGCCCCAGCATTTT. Protein: CASSFDRDTNQPQHF. The variable domain in full, completed from reference TRBV5-8 and TRBJ1-5, reads EAGVTQSPTHLIKTRGQQATLRCSPISGHTSVYWYQQALGLGLQFLLWYDEGEERNRGNFPPRFSGRQFPNYSSELNVNALELEDSALYLCASSFDRDTNQPQHFGDGTRLSIL.

This CDR3 reads CSVGGGGTYEQYF. The CDR3, as DNA: TGCAGCGTTGGGGGGGGTGGAACCTACGAGCAGTACTTC. The chain carries TRBV29-1 and TRBJ2-7; TRBD2 agrees at 7 bases. The CDR3 totals 13 residues. The germline V gene has CDR1 SQVTM and CDR2 ANQGSEA. V trimming: 4 bases; J trimming: 2 bases; junction bases outside the gene matches: 5.

V is TRBV5-4 and J is TRBJ2-1; 8 nucleotides match TRBD1. The CDR3 totals 16 residues. From germline, CDR1 is SGHNT and CDR2 YYREEE (reference sequence). Losses at the gene ends were 3 bases for V and 0 bases for J; bases not matched to a gene: 5. CDR3 coding DNA: TGTGCCAGCAGCTACCTCGGACAGGGCTCCTACAATGAGCAGTTCTTC. Translated: CASSYLGQGSYNEQFF.

V usage is TRBV5-4 and J usage is TRBJ2-1; tentatively, D is TRBD1 (5 bases). CDR3 size: 19 residues. V shed 5 bases and J shed 1 base, with 25 bases lying between them. The germline CDR1 and CDR2 sequences are SGHNT and YYREEE (reference sequence). CDR3 sequence (DNA): TGTGCCAGCAGTGGGGCAGGCCCCGTCCGTGTAGGGTCCTACAATGAGCAGTTCTTC. Its protein product is CASSGAGPVRVGSYNEQFF.

The chain is built from TRBV7-8 and TRBJ2-3, with 10 nucleotides matching TRBD2. CDR3 size: 15 residues. With 5 bases clipped from V and 2 bases from J, the junction kept 4 bases outside the gene matches. Per the germline V gene, CDR1 is SGHVS and CDR2 is FQNEAQ. The chain's CDR3 is CASSTGLADTDTQYF. The CDR3 region has the DNA TGTGCCAGCAGCACAGGACTAGCGGACACAGATACGCAGTATTTT.

The chain employs TRBV28 and TRBJ2-7; 9 bases are a match to TRBD2. Germline lookup yields CDR1 MDHEN and CDR2 SYDVKM. The CDR3 runs 17 residues. The V and J ends lost 5 bases and 5 bases, in that order; junction bases with no gene match: 16. The CDR3 nucleotides are TGTGCCAGCAGTACCCGTCGGGGCGCGGGAGGGCCGGACGAGCAGTACTTC. Its translation: CASSTRRGAGGPDEQYF.

The chain joins TRBV30 to TRBJ1-5; TRBD1 matches at 11 bases. Per the germline V gene, CDR1 is GTSNPN and CDR2 is SVGIG (reference sequence). V shed 7 bases, J shed 6 bases, and the junction held 8 bases outside the gene matches. The CDR3 spans 14 residues. The CDR3 nucleotides read TGTGCCTACCGCGGGACAGGGGGAAGTCAGCCCCAGCATTTT. Residues: CAYRGTGGSQPQHF.

The V gene is TRBV6-4, the J gene TRBJ2-3, with 7 nucleotides matching TRBD1. The germline gives CDR1 MRHNA, CDR2 SNTAGT. Trimming at V came to 2 bases and at J to 2 bases, leaving 4 bases not matched to a gene. The CDR3 consists of 15 residues. The chain's CDR3 is CASSDRGRNTDTQYF. As DNA, the CDR3 is TGTGCCAGCAGTGACAGGGGGCGCAACACAGATACGCAGTATTTT.

The chain has TRBV6-5 and TRBJ1-1; possible D gene TRBD1, 6 bases. The CDR3 totals 14 residues. Germline V CDR1 and CDR2: MNHEY, SVGAGI. Trimming shortened V by 5 bases and J by 4 bases, and 14 bases separated the two germline ends. CDR3 amino acids: CASSQGGGPTEAFF. DNA for the CDR3: TGTGCCAGCAGTCAAGGGGGGGGACCCACTGAAGCTTTCTTT.

The chain couples TRBV5-1 to TRBJ2-5, with TRBD1 as a possible D gene (6 bases). The CDR3 runs to 15 residues. V lost 0 bases and J lost 2, with 11 bases in between. Germline CDR1 SGHRS, CDR2 YFSETQ. The CDR3 DNA reads TGCGCCAGCAGCTTGGCGGGGACAAATCAAGAGACCCAGTACTTC. This sequence encodes CASSLAGTNQETQYF.

The V and J genes are TRBV21-1 and TRBJ1-6; the table calls TRBD1, which could not be checked here. TRBV21-1 is annotated as a pseudogene. The CDR3 covers 14 residues. The CDR3, as DNA: TGTGCCAGCAGCTCCCGACAGGGTAAGTCACCCCTCCACTTT. It codes for CASSSRQGKSPLHF.